This TCR beta chain was identified during a study of blood T cells in healthy people across ages. Study-wide findings and caveats: Roughly linearly, TCR beta diversity per million T cells fell as age increased.

Germline lookup yields CDR1 SGHRS and CDR2 YFSETQ. The CDR3 is 17 residues long. Trimming left V 1 base short and J 1 base short, with 16 bases between. The donors, healthy Caucasians from Russia, were aged about 6 to 95. The use of a sample-barcoded 5' primer and a J-beta primer mix characterized a second PCR of about 6 to 11 cycles. TCRdb re-called the 5' RACE reads with MiXCR, one entry per CDR3 protein. The sample holds about 580,000 distinct CDR3 sequences, 40% to 55% seen once. As concerns this clonotype: Its antigen is unidentified.

The gene calls are TRBV5-1 and TRBJ2-3; TRBD1 might be the D (5 bases). Sequenced material: blood. The TCR originated in a man older than 75 in good health. The CDR3 loop is CASSLRSSGAGTDTQYF. The CDR3 DNA reads as TGCGCCAGCAGCTTGCGCTCTAGTGGGGCGGGCACAGATACGCAGTATTTT.